These T cell receptor beta chains were read from a single sample in a study of cytomegalovirus exposure and HLA in healthy donors. The protocol was immunoSEQ multiplex PCR, while the TCRdb copy is restricted to in-frame clones and leaves out a portion. The sample carries some 140,000 clones, more than 75% recorded once. The sequenced sample consisted of PBMCs. All receptors derive from a man aged 25-45 years in good health and CMV-seropositive. The conserved cysteine and the conserved F or W are not part of the CDR3 here.

V: TRBV15
length: 13
CDR3: ATSRGLAGGDTQY

V: TRBV10-3
length: 13
CDR3: AISNDRGVSETQY

V: TRBV6-6
length: 11
CDR3: ASSYSLRGGYT

V: TRBV27
length: 12
CDR3: ASTRQGENEKLF

V: TRBV28
length: 12
CDR3: ASTPRTGVYGYT

V: TRBV28
length: 16
CDR3: ASSLRSLAGVSYNEQF

V: TRBV28
length: 12
CDR3: ASSVARSYYEQY

V: TRBV28
length: 14
CDR3: ASSPPRQGMTETQY

V: TRBV6-1
length: 12
CDR3: ASSESRGPYGYT

V: TRBV10-3
length: 14
CDR3: AISEGSGISTDTQY

V: TRBV19
length: 14
CDR3: ASYLRRGSLNTEAF

V: TRBV7-9
length: 13
CDR3: ASSSQGHGNYGYT

V: TRBV6-1
length: 13
CDR3: ASSENRMRSYEQY

V: TRBV11-2
length: 11
CDR3: ASSLETDQPQH

V: TRBV5-1
length: 11
CDR3: ASSLDPSGEQF

V: TRBV27
length: 15
CDR3: ASSLSGLAGAKETQY

V: TRBV5-8
length: 13
CDR3: ASSFGLAGGHEQY

V: TRBV7-9
length: 13
CDR3: ASSLVRTGAETQY

V: TRBV5-6
length: 13
CDR3: ASSFGSSYNSPLH

V: TRBV6-6
length: 11
CDR3: ASIPASGGGYT

V: TRBV18
length: 13
CDR3: ASSLGLQGNYGYT

V: TRBV2
length: 13
CDR3: ASSERATSAGELF

V: TRBV10-3
length: 12
CDR3: AIKGTGLGETQY

V: TRBV27
length: 11
CDR3: ASSRRPQETQY

V: TRBV4-1
length: 13
CDR3: ASSLGQGSSYEQY

V: TRBV5-1
length: 12
CDR3: ASSRLPDTGELF

V: TRBV6-6
length: 12
CDR3: ATTQDLDFNEQF

V: TRBV28
length: 12
CDR3: ASSLGGPSNEQY

V: TRBV7-9
length: 12
CDR3: ASSWDRGPGGYT

V: TRBV28
length: 12
CDR3: ASSFSGNNEKLF

V: TRBV2
length: 11
CDR3: ASSDPGLDEQY

V: TRBV29-1
length: 12
CDR3: SVEASGYQETQY

V: TRBV5-8
length: 11
CDR3: ASRWPGQETQY

V: TRBV30
length: 13
CDR3: AWSQGYSGGYEQY

V: TRBV25-1
length: 15
CDR3: ASSEYRGLAGEETQY

V: TRBV11-2
length: 14
CDR3: ASSQPGQGASYEQY

V: TRBV19
length: 12
CDR3: ASSMGQGENEQF

V: TRBV7-9
length: 13
CDR3: ASSSWGGNHNEQF

V: TRBV4-1
length: 15
CDR3: ASSQEGLAGVAREQY

V: TRBV28
length: 13
CDR3: ASSLTGTGTRGYT

V: TRBV7-9
length: 15
CDR3: ASSLHSTGGLSTEAF

V: TRBV28
length: 12
CDR3: ASSFGGQLSEQY

V: TRBV4-2
length: 13
CDR3: ASSQGYGGFNEQY

V: TRBV6-5
length: 10
CDR3: ASSQGAYGYT

V: TRBV5-6
length: 15
CDR3: ASSLSGAGGRKETQY

V: TRBV10-2
length: 13
CDR3: ASRDHRRATYEQY

V: TRBV11-3
length: 12
CDR3: ASSRTGGDTEAF